This T cell receptor beta chain was captured by sequencing in a study of OX40 agonist ivuxolimab in advanced cancers. At the level of the study: Patients were dosed with the agonistic anti-OX40 (CD134) antibody ivuxolimab. Treatment received earlier with anti-PD-1, anti-PD-L1 or anti-CTLA-4 agents was allowed, and over 30% had some. Patients achieving partial responses numbered three: one hepatocellular carcinoma case and two cutaneous melanoma cases.

Broader study findings: Undetermined was the antigen specificity of the expanded peripheral T cells.

In germline, CDR1 is SEHNR, CDR2 FQNEAQ (reference sequence). Trimming removed 2 bases from V and 0 bases from J, with 13 bases in between. This CDR3 comprises 16 residues. Repertoires were generated with immunoSEQ multiplex PCR, while TCRdb's copy carries only in-frame clones and drops some. Found here are tens of thousands of clones, about 88% of them singletons; the top ten hold 0.3% to 0.45%. Concerning this clone itself: The antigen is undetermined.

The receptor was isolated from an adult with an advanced solid tumor such as melanoma, head and neck, liver or kidney cancer. Sequencing used CD4+ or CD8+ T cells sorted from blood, obtained in a trial of the OX40 agonist ivuxolimab. The chain has TRBV7-9 and TRBJ2-5, with D possibly being TRBD1 (5 bases). CDR3 in DNA: TGTGCCAGCAGCTTATTACAGGATTGGTACCAAGAGACCCAGTACTTC. Amino acid sequence: CASSLLQDWYQETQYF.